The present TCR beta chain was sequenced within a study of blood T cell repertoires in COVID-19. The wider study: Samples came from the United States, Italy and Spain, spanning acute and convalescent COVID-19. PBMCs, B-cell-depleted T cells, or T cells provided the cDNA or gDNA that made up the material.

The CDR3 is 15 residues long. Trimming took off 3 bases at V and 10 bases at J, with 19 bases between the two ends. Germline V gives CDR1 SGHTA, CDR2 FQGTGA. In the study's own analysis: How many nucleated cells were present was estimated from reference gene primer amplification. The protocol was immunoSEQ multiplex PCR, while the TCRdb copy is restricted to in-frame clones and leaves out a portion. The DNA gave D and trimming, while V, J and clone size come from that table. Here the sample spans some 250,000 clones, over 75% being singletons. The source material was peripheral blood. The chain combines TRBV7-3 with TRBJ2-1; TRBD2 is a possible D gene (6 bases). The TCR comes from a woman younger than 45 with acute or convalescent COVID-19. The CDR3 nucleotides read TGTGCCAGCAGCTTTTTCCCGAGTAGCGGTCGGGAGCAGTTCTTC. It yields the protein CASSFFPSSGREQFF.